These 17 T cell receptor beta chains came from one sample sequenced in a study of T cell responses to AZD1222 COVID-19 vaccine. Only in-frame clones appear in the TCRdb table, and some are missing; sequencing was by immunoSEQ multiplex PCR. The table records about 45,000 clones, approximately 88% of them present only once. The material sequenced was peripheral blood, taken 28 days after the second AZD1222 dose. Receptors were obtained from an adult who received the AZD1222 COVID-19 vaccine.

The V gene is TRBV27, the J gene TRBJ1-1; the match to TRBD1 covers 8 bases. Losses at the gene ends were 5 bases for V and 4 bases for J; bases not matched to a gene: 6. In germline, CDR1 is MNHEY, CDR2 SMNVEV (reference sequence). The length of the CDR3 is 14 residues. The CDR3 reads CASSPRGRFTEAFF. For the CDR3, the DNA is TGTGCCAGCAGTCCCAGGGGGCGCTTCACTGAAGCTTTCTTT.

J is TRBJ2-5 and V is TRBV21-1; TRBD2, the table's D call, lacks a check against the DNA. TRBV21-1 corresponds to a pseudogene. The length of the CDR3 is 14 residues. CDR3 residues: CASGRVLAKETQYF. The CDR3 nucleotides read TGTGCCAGCGGGCGGGTACTAGCTAAAGAGACCCAGTACTTC.

The chain combines TRBV7-8 with TRBJ2-3; tentatively, D is TRBD1 (6 bases). V was pared by 8 bases and J by 6 bases, with 12 bases between. The CDR3 is made up of 12 amino acids. Germline V CDR1 and CDR2: SGHVS, FQNEAQ. For the CDR3, the DNA is TGTGCCAGCTCGCTCCAGGGGGATACGCAGTATTTT. Protein sequence: CASSLQGDTQYF.

The chain uses TRBV27 and TRBJ2-3, with D tentatively TRBD1 (6 bases). Germline CDR1 MNHEY, CDR2 SMNVEV (reference sequence). Deletions cut 2 bases from V and 0 bases from J, with 15 bases between. The CDR3 covers 17 residues. The CDR3 reads CASSLVLRTGSTDTQYF. The CDR3 region has the DNA TGTGCCAGCAGTTTAGTCCTTCGTACAGGGAGCACAGATACGCAGTATTTT.

The chain couples TRBV7-9 to TRBJ1-5; D gene unclear. The CDR3 covers 14 residues. Trimming removed 1 base at V and 7 bases at J, with 11 bases between. The germline CDR1 and CDR2 sequences are SEHNR and FQNEAQ (reference sequence). CDR3 bases: TGTGCCAGCAGCTTAGGAACATCAACCCAGCCCCAGCATTTT. Translation gives CASSLGTSTQPQHF.

The J gene is TRBJ1-1, the V gene TRBV27; D perhaps matches TRBD1 (5 bases). The V and J ends lost 4 bases and 5 bases respectively, with 26 bases between them. In germline, CDR1 is MNHEY, CDR2 SMNVEV (reference sequence). The CDR3 consists of 18 residues. In DNA form, the CDR3 reads TGTGCCAGCAGTTCCCCAGGTGCCGTGGCGGGGGAGTTTACTGAAGCTTTCTTT. This encodes CASSSPGAVAGEFTEAFF.

The V gene is TRBV7-6, the J gene TRBJ2-5; 11 nucleotides agree with TRBD2. Germline trimming cut 5 bases from V and 3 bases from J; bases unmatched to any gene: 5. The CDR3 covers 15 residues. CDR1 is SGHVS, CDR2 FNYEAQ, per germline. DNA of the CDR3: TGTGCCAGCAGCGCCTTAGCGGGGGGGAAAGAGACCCAGTACTTC. It codes for CASSALAGGKETQYF.

The chain combines TRBV28 with TRBJ2-7; D is unclear. V shed 6 bases and J shed 0 bases, with 3 bases lying between them. The CDR3 is 11 residues long. Per the germline V gene, CDR1 is MDHEN and CDR2 is SYDVKM. The CDR3 region has the DNA TGTGCCAGCAGGCACTCCTACGAGCAGTACTTC. Its protein product is CASRHSYEQYF.

V usage is TRBV10-3 and J usage is TRBJ2-2; 7 bases agree with TRBD1. V shed 2 bases and J 3 bases; nucleotides not matched to a gene: 3. The CDR3 has 15 amino acids. Germline CDR1 is ENHRY and CDR2 is SYGVKD. CDR3 DNA: TGTGCCATCAGTGAGGAGGGGGCGGACACCGGGGAGCTGTTTTTT. It encodes CAISEEGADTGELFF.

This rearrangement joins TRBV4-2 to TRBJ2-7; TRBD2 might be the D (7 bases). The CDR3 loop spans 14 amino acids. The V end lost 1 base, the J end lost 6 bases, and 13 bases lay between the germline ends. CDR1 LGHNA and CDR2 YNFKEQ come from the germline V gene. The CDR3 nucleotides read TGTGCCAGCAGCCAAGTTCGGGGGGCGGGCGAGCAGTACTTC. Translation: CASSQVRGAGEQYF.

This chain links TRBV5-4 with TRBJ2-7; D call uncertain. Germline CDR1 is SGHNT and CDR2 is YYREEE (reference sequence). Trimming removed 0 bases from V and 3 bases from J, with 7 bases in between. The CDR3 is made up of 13 amino acids. This CDR3 reads CASSLGTNYEQYF. The CDR3 DNA reads as TGTGCCAGCAGCTTGGGAACAAACTACGAGCAGTACTTC.

V usage is TRBV7-2 and J usage is TRBJ2-7; D might be TRBD1 (6 bases). Germline V gives CDR1 SGHTA, CDR2 FQGNSA. The CDR3 has 14 amino acids. Trimming cost V 5 bases and J 0 bases, with 11 bases left between them. CDR3 coding DNA: TGTGCCAGCAGCCGGGACAAGAGCTCCTACGAGCAGTACTTC. The encoded protein is CASSRDKSSYEQYF.

The CDR3 here is CATSRELLGGGETQYF. CDR3 DNA: TGTGCCACCAGCAGAGAGTTATTGGGGGGCGGAGAGACCCAGTACTTC. The chain combines TRBV15 with TRBJ2-5; the D call may be TRBD1 or TRBD2 (6 bases each). CDR1 is LNHNV, CDR2 YYDKDF, per germline (reference sequence). The CDR3 loop spans 16 amino acids. Trimming took 0 bases from V and 4 from J, leaving 15 bases between them.

V and J are TRBV3-1 (or the pseudogene TRBV3-2) and TRBJ2-2; D call uncertain. Trimming left V 5 bases short and J 5 bases short, with 9 bases between. CDR3 length equals 13 residues. Germline values: CDR1 LGHDT, CDR2 YNNKEL (reference sequence). CDR3 DNA: TGTGCCAGCAGCTCCAGGTCAACCGGGGAGCTGTTTTTT. It encodes CASSSRSTGELFF.

This clone was counted only a few times. The chain joins TRBV7-6 to TRBJ1-6; D might be TRBD1 (6 bases). Germline assignment: CDR1 SGHVS and CDR2 FNYEAQ. CDR3 length: 14 amino acids. Trimming left V 3 bases short and J 8 bases short, with 11 bases between. CDR3 protein: CASSFGGGDSPLHF. CDR3 bases: TGTGCCAGCAGCTTTGGAGGGGGTGATTCACCCCTCCACTTT.

This chain links TRBV5-1 with TRBJ2-2, with 7 bases identical to TRBD1. V dropped 4 bases and J dropped 4; count of bases not matched to a gene: 7. The CDR3 is made up of 15 amino acids. Germline V CDR1 and CDR2: SGHRS, YFSETQ. DNA of the CDR3: TGCGCCAGCAGCGTCCGGGACAGCGGCACCGGGGAGCTGTTTTTT. Its protein is CASSVRDSGTGELFF.

The rearrangement links TRBV29-1 to TRBJ1-1, with TRBD1 matching over 7 bases. Per germline, CDR1 SQVTM and CDR2 ANQGSEA. The junction had 10 bases not matched to a gene; V was cut back by 4 bases and J by 8 bases. This CDR3 is 13 amino acids long. The CDR3 here is CSVVPRGAGEAFF. DNA for the CDR3: TGCAGCGTTGTCCCCAGGGGGGCAGGGGAAGCTTTCTTT.